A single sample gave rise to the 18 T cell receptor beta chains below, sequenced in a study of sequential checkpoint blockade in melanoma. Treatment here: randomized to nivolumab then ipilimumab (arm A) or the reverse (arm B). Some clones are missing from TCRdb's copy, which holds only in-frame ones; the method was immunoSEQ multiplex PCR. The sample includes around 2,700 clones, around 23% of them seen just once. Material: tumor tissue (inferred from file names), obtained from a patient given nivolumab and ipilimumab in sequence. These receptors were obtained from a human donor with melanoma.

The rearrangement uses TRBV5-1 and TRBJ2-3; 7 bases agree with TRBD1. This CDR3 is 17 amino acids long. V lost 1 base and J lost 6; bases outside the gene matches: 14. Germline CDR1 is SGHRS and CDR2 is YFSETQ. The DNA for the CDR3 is TGCGCCAGCAGCTTGTTTGGACAGGAGCCCCGTGGCGATACGCAGTATTTT. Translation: CASSLFGQEPRGDTQYF.

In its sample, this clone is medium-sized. The CDR3 region is CASSSYARSREQYF. The CDR3 DNA sequence: TGTGCCAGCAGTTCTTATGCCCGTTCGAGAGAGCAGTACTTC. The gene calls are TRBV6-8 and TRBJ2-7; D is undetermined. The germline V gene encodes CDR1 MNHGY and CDR2 SAAAGT. Trimming pared 4 bases from V and 7 bases from J, leaving 17 bases between. The CDR3 spans 14 residues.

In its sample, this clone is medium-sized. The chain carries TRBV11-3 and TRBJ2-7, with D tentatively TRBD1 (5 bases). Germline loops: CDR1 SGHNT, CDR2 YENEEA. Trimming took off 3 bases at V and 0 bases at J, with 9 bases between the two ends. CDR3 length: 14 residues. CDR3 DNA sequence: TGTGCCAGCAGCTTGGGGCTACTCTCCTACGAGCAGTACTTC. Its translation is CASSLGLLSYEQYF.

The CDR3 loop reads CSARRGTGENEQFF. The CDR3 DNA follows: TGCAGCGCCCGGAGAGGGACAGGGGAAAATGAGCAGTTCTTC. The chain uses TRBV29-1 and TRBJ2-1; 10 nucleotides line up with TRBD1. J lost 7 bases, V lost 7 bases, and 10 bases had no gene match. The germline CDR1 and CDR2 sequences are SQVTM and ANQGSEA. The CDR3 extends over 14 amino acids.

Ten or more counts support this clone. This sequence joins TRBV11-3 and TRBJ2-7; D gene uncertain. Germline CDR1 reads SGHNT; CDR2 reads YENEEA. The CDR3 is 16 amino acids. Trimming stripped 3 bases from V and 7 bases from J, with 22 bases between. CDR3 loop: CASSFSQNLGSEEQYF. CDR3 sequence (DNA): TGTGCCAGCAGCTTTAGTCAGAATCTGGGGTCTGAAGAGCAGTACTTC.

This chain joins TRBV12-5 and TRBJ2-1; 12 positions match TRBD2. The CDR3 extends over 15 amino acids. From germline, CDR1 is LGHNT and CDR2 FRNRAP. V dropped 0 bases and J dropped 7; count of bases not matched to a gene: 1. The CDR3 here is CASGLVLAGGNEQFF. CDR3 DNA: TGTGCTAGTGGTTTGGTACTAGCGGGAGGAAATGAGCAGTTCTTC.

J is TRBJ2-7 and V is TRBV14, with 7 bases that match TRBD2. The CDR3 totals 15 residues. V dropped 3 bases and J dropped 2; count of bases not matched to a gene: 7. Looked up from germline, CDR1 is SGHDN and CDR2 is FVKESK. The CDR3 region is CASSHRLAGAYEQYF. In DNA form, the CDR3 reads TGTGCCAGCAGCCACAGACTAGCCGGAGCCTACGAGCAGTACTTC. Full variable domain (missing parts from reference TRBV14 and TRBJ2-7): EAGVTQFPSHSVIEKGQTVTLRCDPISGHDNLYWYRRVMGKEIKFLLHFVKESKQDESGMPNNRFLAERTGGTYSTLKVQPAELEDSGVYFCASSHRLAGAYEQYFGPGTRLTVT.

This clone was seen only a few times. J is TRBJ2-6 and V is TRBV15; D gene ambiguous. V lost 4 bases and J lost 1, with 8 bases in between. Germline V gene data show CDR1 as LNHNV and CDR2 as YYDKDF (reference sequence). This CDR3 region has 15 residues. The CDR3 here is CATSTVVSGANVLTF. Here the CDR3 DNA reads TGTGCCACCAGCACGGTCGTGTCTGGGGCCAACGTCCTGACTTTC.

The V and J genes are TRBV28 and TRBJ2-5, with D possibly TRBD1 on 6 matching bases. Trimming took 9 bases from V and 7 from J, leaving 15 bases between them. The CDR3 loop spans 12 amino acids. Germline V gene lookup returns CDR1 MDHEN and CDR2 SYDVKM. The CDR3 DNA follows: TGTGCCAGTACAGGGCAGAGGGGGACCCAGTACTTC. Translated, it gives CASTGQRGTQYF.

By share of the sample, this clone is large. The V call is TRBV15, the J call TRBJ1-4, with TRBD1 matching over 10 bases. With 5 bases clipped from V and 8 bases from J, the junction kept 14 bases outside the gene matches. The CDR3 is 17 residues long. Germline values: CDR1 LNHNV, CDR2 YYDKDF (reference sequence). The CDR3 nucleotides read TGTGCCACCAGCGGTCTCCCTGGGACAGGGGAAGAAGAAAAACTGTTTTTT. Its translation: CATSGLPGTGEEEKLFF.

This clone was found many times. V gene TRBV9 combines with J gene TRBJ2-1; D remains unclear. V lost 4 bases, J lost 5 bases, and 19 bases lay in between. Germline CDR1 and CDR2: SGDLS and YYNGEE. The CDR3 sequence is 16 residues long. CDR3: CASSPLGLLMDNEQFF. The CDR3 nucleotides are TGTGCCAGCAGCCCTTTGGGTCTTTTGATGGACAATGAGCAGTTCTTC.

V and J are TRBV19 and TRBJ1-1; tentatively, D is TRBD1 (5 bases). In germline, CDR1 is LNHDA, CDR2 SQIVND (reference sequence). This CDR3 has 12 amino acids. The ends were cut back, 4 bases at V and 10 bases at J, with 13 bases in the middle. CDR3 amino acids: CASSTSPRGAFF. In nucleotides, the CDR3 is TGTGCCAGTAGTACCTCCCCTAGGGGAGCTTTCTTT.

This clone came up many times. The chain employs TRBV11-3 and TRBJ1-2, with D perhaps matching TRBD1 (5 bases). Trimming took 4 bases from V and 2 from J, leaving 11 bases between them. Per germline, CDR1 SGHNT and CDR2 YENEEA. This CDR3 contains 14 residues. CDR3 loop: CASSSQGANYGYTF. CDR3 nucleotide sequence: TGTGCCAGCAGCTCTCAGGGAGCAAACTATGGCTACACCTTC.

CDR3 in amino acids: CASSLAVGVQPQHF. CDR3 DNA: TGTGCCAGCAGTTTAGCGGTGGGCGTTCAGCCCCAGCATTTT. V and J are TRBV28 and TRBJ1-5, with D unresolved. V lost 2 bases to trimming and J lost 6 bases, with 11 bases between them. CDR3 size: 14 residues. Germline CDR1 and CDR2: MDHEN and SYDVKM.

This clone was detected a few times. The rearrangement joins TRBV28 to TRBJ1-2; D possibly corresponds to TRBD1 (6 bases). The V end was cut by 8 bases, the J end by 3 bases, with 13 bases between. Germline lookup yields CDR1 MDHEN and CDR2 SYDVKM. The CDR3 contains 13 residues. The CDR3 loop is CASGQPKDYGYTF. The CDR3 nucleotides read TGTGCCAGCGGACAGCCGAAGGACTATGGCTACACCTTC.

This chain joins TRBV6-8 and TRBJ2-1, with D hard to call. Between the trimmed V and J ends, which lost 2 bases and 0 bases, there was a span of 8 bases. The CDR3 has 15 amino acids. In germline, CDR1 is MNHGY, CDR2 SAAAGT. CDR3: CASSYVGTSYNEQFF. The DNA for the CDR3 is TGTGCCAGCAGTTACGTGGGAACCTCCTACAATGAGCAGTTCTTC.

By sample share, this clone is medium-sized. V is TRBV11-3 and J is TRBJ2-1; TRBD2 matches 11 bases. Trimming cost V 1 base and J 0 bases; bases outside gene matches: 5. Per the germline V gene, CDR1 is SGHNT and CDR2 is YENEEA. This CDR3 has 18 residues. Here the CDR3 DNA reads TGTGCCAGCAGCTTAGGGTCCACTAGCGGGAGCTCCTACAATGAGCAGTTCTTC. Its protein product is CASSLGSTSGSSYNEQFF.

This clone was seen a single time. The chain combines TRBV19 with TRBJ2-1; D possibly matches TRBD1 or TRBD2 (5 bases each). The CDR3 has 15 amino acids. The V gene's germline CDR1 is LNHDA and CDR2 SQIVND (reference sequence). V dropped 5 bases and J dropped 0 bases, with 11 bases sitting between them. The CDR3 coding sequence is TGTGCCAGTAGTCGGGACGTAAGCTCCTACAATGAGCAGTTCTTC. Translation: CASSRDVSSYNEQFF.